The TCR beta chain described here comes from a study of preoperative IRX-2 immunotherapy in early breast cancer. The treatment: preoperative locoregional IRX-2 cytokine immunotherapy. Sequencing used immunoSEQ multiplex PCR; TCRdb keeps in-frame clones, though not all of them. The table has tens of thousands of clones, 75% seen once; the top ten hold under 7%. The length of the CDR3 is 14 residues. V trimming: 0 bases; J trimming: 4 bases; junction bases outside the gene matches: 4. Germline CDR1 is SGHRS and CDR2 is YFSETQ. Sequencing used lymph node tissue, obtained after IRX-2 immunotherapy. The clonotype comes from a human donor with breast cancer. This rearrangement joins TRBV5-1 to TRBJ2-7, with 7 bases that match TRBD1. This CDR3 is CASSLVGTDYEQYF. The CDR3 nucleotides are TGCGCCAGCAGCTTGGTGGGGACAGATTACGAGCAGTACTTC.